This T cell receptor (beta chain) was profiled in a study of blood T cell repertoires in COVID-19. About the research overall: The samples span acute and convalescent COVID-19 from the United States, Italy and Spain. The analysed material was cDNA or gDNA that came from T cells, B-cell-depleted T cells, or PBMCs.

The length of the CDR3 is 15 residues. Per germline, CDR1 SSHAT and CDR2 FNYEAQ (reference sequence). The germline V and J ends were trimmed by 4 bases and 1 base, with 13 bases remaining between them. This clone was found once. In the original analysis: Reference gene primer amplification yielded estimated nucleated cell counts. Data came from immunoSEQ multiplex PCR; TCRdb stores just in-frame clones and leaves some out. V and J calls and clone size are as listed in that table; D and trimming were resolved from the DNA. The repertoire includes fewer than 70,000 clones, about 88% of them detected once, and 7% to 10% sits in the top ten.

This clonotype originated in a man between 50 and 59 years old with active COVID-19. The specimen sequenced was peripheral blood. This chain connects TRBV7-7 to TRBJ2-5; possibly TRBD2 for D (6 bases). The CDR3 nucleotides are TGTGCCAGCAGCTCCACACTAGCTGTCCAAGAGACCCAGTACTTC. It is translated as CASSSTLAVQETQYF.